Below are 23 T cell receptor beta chains sequenced from a single sample in a study of T cell responses to AZD1222 COVID-19 vaccine. Sequencing was performed with immunoSEQ multiplex PCR; in TCRdb, only in-frame clones are kept and a portion is missing. The sample records 100,000 to 150,000 clones, about 91% being singletons. The specimen was peripheral blood, collected 28 days after the second AZD1222 dose. The receptors were gathered from an adult who received the AZD1222 COVID-19 vaccine.

This rearrangement joins TRBV6-5 to TRBJ1-1, with a weak D call TRBD1 (5 bases). The germline V gene has CDR1 MNHEY and CDR2 SVGAGI. The ends were cut back, 5 bases at V and 4 bases at J, with 11 bases in the middle. There are 13 residues in the CDR3. Here the CDR3 reads CASSHTGPTEAFF. The CDR3, as DNA: TGTGCCAGCAGTCATACGGGACCCACTGAAGCTTTCTTT.

The CDR3 sequence: CASRETGLGEKLFF. In DNA form, the CDR3 reads TGTGCCAGCAGGGAGACGGGGTTGGGGGAAAAACTGTTTTTT. The chain recombines TRBV6-5 with TRBJ1-4, with D unclear. The CDR3 is made up of 14 amino acids. Trimming took off 6 bases at V and 8 bases at J, with 16 bases between the two ends. Germline V gives CDR1 MNHEY, CDR2 SVGAGI.

The rearrangement joins TRBV15 to TRBJ1-1; possibly TRBD1 for D (6 bases). The CDR3 loop spans 13 amino acids. The germline gives CDR1 LNHNV, CDR2 YYDKDF (reference sequence). V dropped 5 bases and J dropped 1 base, with 8 bases sitting between them. The chain's CDR3 is CATSSDRNTEAFF. The CDR3 bases are TGTGCCACCAGCTCGGACAGGAACACTGAAGCTTTCTTT.

The genes are TRBV6-5 and TRBJ2-5, with 10 nucleotides matching TRBD1. With V trimmed by 5 bases and J by 4 bases, 4 bases remained unmatched. The CDR3 runs 14 residues. The germline CDR1 and CDR2 sequences are MNHEY and SVGAGI. This CDR3 reads CASSPRDRGETQYF. CDR3 nucleotide sequence: TGTGCCAGCAGTCCCCGGGACAGGGGAGAGACCCAGTACTTC.

The V gene is TRBV5-5, the J gene TRBJ1-6; 8 bases match TRBD1. The ends lost 2 bases at V and 14 bases at J; junction bases unmatched: 6. This CDR3 region has 13 residues. The germline V gene has CDR1 SGHKS and CDR2 YYEKEE (reference sequence). The CDR3 loop is CASSLAGGETLHF. CDR3 sequence (DNA): TGTGCCAGCAGCTTAGCAGGGGGCGAGACCCTCCACTTT.

The rearrangement uses TRBV28 and TRBJ1-3, with D unclear. Germline CDR1 and CDR2: MDHEN and SYDVKM. The CDR3 is 13 residues long. V lost 2 bases and J 4 bases, leaving 6 bases between the germline ends. The CDR3 DNA is TGTGCCAGCAGTTTAACAAACGGAAACACCATATATTTT. Amino acid sequence: CASSLTNGNTIYF.

V usage is TRBV11-2 and J usage is TRBJ2-7; 10 bases match TRBD2. V shed 3 bases and J 1 base; nucleotides not matched to a gene: 6. CDR3 length: 16 amino acids. Per the germline V gene, CDR1 is SGHAT and CDR2 is FQNNGV. The CDR3 reads CASSLGAGGLSYEQYF. The CDR3 region has the DNA TGTGCCAGCAGCTTGGGAGCGGGGGGGCTTTCCTACGAGCAGTACTTC.

This chain links TRBV13 with TRBJ1-1; D is uncertain. The CDR3 has 13 amino acids. Germline lookup yields CDR1 PRHDT and CDR2 FYEKMQ (reference sequence). V shed 4 bases and J shed 7 bases, with 13 bases lying between them. The CDR3 spells CASSYDTGGEAFF. The CDR3 DNA reads as TGTGCCAGCAGCTATGATACGGGCGGTGAAGCTTTCTTT.

This sequence joins TRBV29-1 and TRBJ1-1; D is possibly TRBD1 (6 bases). CDR3 length equals 13 residues. Trimming removed 6 bases at V and 3 bases at J, with 14 bases between. CDR1 SQVTM and CDR2 ANQGSEA come from the germline V gene. CDR3 nucleotides: TGCAGCGTCACAGGGAGATGGGACACTGAAGCTTTCTTT. It translates to CSVTGRWDTEAFF.

The gene calls are TRBV7-9 and TRBJ1-1, with a possible D match to TRBD1 (5 bases). Per germline, CDR1 SEHNR and CDR2 FQNEAQ (reference sequence). CDR3 length: 16 amino acids. Deletions cut 8 bases from V and 3 bases from J, with 22 bases between. CDR3 sequence reads: CASGTTGGGAYTEAFF. CDR3 nucleotide sequence: TGTGCCAGCGGTACCACGGGCGGGGGTGCTTACACTGAAGCTTTCTTT.

The chain couples TRBV7-8 to TRBJ2-5; perhaps D is TRBD1 or TRBD2 (5 bases each). The germline V gene has CDR1 SGHVS and CDR2 FQNEAQ. This CDR3 is built from 15 residues. Between the trimmed V and J ends, which lost 4 bases and 1 base, there was a span of 13 bases. Here the CDR3 DNA reads TGTGCCAGCAGCTCCCACCGGGACCCCCAAGAGACCCAGTACTTC. Translating gives CASSSHRDPQETQYF.

The chain has TRBV19 and TRBJ1-1; D is unresolved. The germline gives CDR1 LNHDA, CDR2 SQIVND (reference sequence). V lost 3 bases and J lost 1, with 3 bases in between. CDR3 length equals 12 residues. The CDR3 coding sequence is TGTGCCAGTAGTATGGGGAACACTGAAGCTTTCTTT. Translation: CASSMGNTEAFF.

This sequence joins TRBV9 and TRBJ1-4; 9 nucleotides line up with TRBD1. CDR1 is SGDLS and CDR2 is YYNGEE in the germline V gene. The CDR3 has 15 amino acids. V gave up 4 bases and J gave up 8 bases; unmatched junction bases: 9. The CDR3 DNA is TGTGCCAGCAGCCTGGGACAGGGTCGCGGCGAAAAACTGTTTTTT. This translates into CASSLGQGRGEKLFF.

The V gene is TRBV5-4, the J gene TRBJ1-6, with D possibly TRBD1 on 6 matching bases. The CDR3 spans 16 residues. Germline loops: CDR1 SGHNT, CDR2 YYREEE (reference sequence). Trimming shortened V by 3 bases and J by 9 bases, and 19 bases separated the two germline ends. CDR3 in amino acids: CASSSRTAPAGSPLHF. The DNA of the CDR3 is TGTGCCAGCAGCTCCAGGACAGCCCCTGCGGGTTCACCCCTCCACTTT.

The chain links TRBV7-9 to TRBJ2-7, with D maybe TRBD2 (5 bases). Germline V CDR1 and CDR2: SEHNR, FQNEAQ (reference sequence). The CDR3 length is 10 residues. Trimming stripped 11 bases from V and 7 bases from J, with 12 bases between. In nucleotides, the CDR3 is TGTGCCGTAGGTCAGCGGGAGCAGTACGTC. It encodes CAVGQREQYV.

CDR3 nucleotides: TGTGCCAGCAGCTTAGTCCAGGGAATTGGAAACACCATATATTTT. It translates to CASSLVQGIGNTIYF. V gene TRBV11-2 combines with J gene TRBJ1-3; a weak D match, TRBD1 (5 bases). The CDR3 extends over 15 amino acids. V lost 1 base to trimming and J lost 3 bases, with 10 bases between them. Germline CDR1 is SGHAT and CDR2 is FQNNGV.

Comments on this clone: Because the CDR3's place on the DNA is in doubt, the DNA is left out and the CDR3 is given as listed by TCRdb. This chain joins TRBV25-1 and TRBJ2-1; the table's D call TRBD2 went unverified against the DNA. The CDR3 comprises 18 residues, both ends counted. The germline V gene has CDR1 MGHDK and CDR2 SYGVNS. CDR3 amino acids: CASSEFGSGGNPYNEQFF.

The table lists this clone with a count of one. The chain links TRBV15 to TRBJ1-2; D unresolved. Germline lookup yields CDR1 LNHNV and CDR2 YYDKDF (reference sequence). With 1 base removed from V and 10 bases from J, the gap between germline ends came to 13 bases. This CDR3 region has 13 residues. CDR3 loop: CATSRGTEGTYTF. The DNA for the CDR3 is TGTGCCACCAGCAGAGGTACGGAGGGAACCTACACCTTC.

The CDR3 region has the DNA TGTGCCAGCAGTTACTCTAGCGGGGGGAGCAATCAGCCCCAGCATTTT. This encodes CASSYSSGGSNQPQHF. The J gene is TRBJ1-5, the V gene TRBV6-6; tentative D call: TRBD1 (5 bases). Germline V gives CDR1 MNHNY, CDR2 SVGAGI (reference sequence). The V end was cut by 0 bases, the J end by 1 base, with 10 bases between. This CDR3 has 16 amino acids.

The rearrangement uses TRBV30 and TRBJ1-3, with D possibly being TRBD1 (6 bases). Trimming left V 5 bases short and J 0 bases short, with 14 bases between. The germline V gene has CDR1 GTSNPN and CDR2 SVGIG (reference sequence). The CDR3 spans 15 residues. For the CDR3, the DNA is TGTGCCTGGGCGAGGGGGATACACTCTGGAAACACCATATATTTT. It is translated as CAWARGIHSGNTIYF.

This rearrangement joins TRBV6-1 to TRBJ2-7; 10 nucleotides line up with TRBD1. Germline CDR1 and CDR2: MNHNS and SASEGT. Unmatched junction bases numbered 4, after V lost 5 bases and J lost 9 bases. This CDR3 contains 12 residues. The CDR3 sequence: CASSPTGGGQYF. CDR3 nucleotide sequence: TGTGCCAGCAGTCCGACAGGGGGCGGGCAGTACTTC.

The chain links TRBV7-3 to TRBJ1-2; TRBD1 agrees at 10 bases. The CDR3 spans 14 residues. Trimming removed 2 bases from V and 7 bases from J; junction bases left unmatched: 4. Looked up from germline, CDR1 is SGHTA and CDR2 is FQGTGA. The CDR3 DNA is TGTGCCAGCAGCTTAGGTGGGACAGGGGCTGGCTACACCTTC. It specifies CASSLGGTGAGYTF.

The rearrangement joins TRBV7-2 to TRBJ1-2, with a possible D match to TRBD1 (6 bases). The germline V gene has CDR1 SGHTA and CDR2 FQGNSA. This CDR3 region has 14 residues. Between the trimmed V and J ends, which lost 5 bases and 5 bases, there was a span of 15 bases. The CDR3 here is CASSPGAVGYGYTF. The DNA for the CDR3 is TGTGCCAGCAGCCCGGGGGCCGTAGGGTATGGCTACACCTTC.